This T cell receptor beta chain is drawn from a study of T cells in localized non-small cell lung cancer. Study-wide findings and caveats: Appearing in adjacent lung were a median about 57 of the top 100 tumor clones. Uninvolved adjacent lung showed peak T cell clonality, exceeding tumor. Prolonged overall survival went with higher T cell density in the blood. Sequencing was restricted to one tumor region; therefore, heterogeneity remains possible.

Libraries were prepared by immunoSEQ multiplex PCR; TCRdb keeps only in-frame clonotypes and omits some of them. The sample yields roughly 34,000 clones, 75% to 90% seen once. A note on this clone: Its antigen is not known.

The CDR3 runs to 18 residues. CDR1 and CDR2 (germline): LGHNA, YSLEER. V shed 1 base and J 6 bases; nucleotides not matched to a gene: 12. This clonotype originated in a man between 40 and 70 years old with stage III lung adenocarcinoma. The source material was peripheral blood mononuclear cells, sampled before any cancer treatment. J is TRBJ2-1 and V is TRBV4-3, with 10 bases fitting TRBD2. The CDR3, as DNA: TGCGCCAGCAGCCAAGGGGTCGCCGGGACTAGCGCACGCAATGAGCAGTTCTTC. Translation: CASSQGVAGTSARNEQFF.